Presented here are 3 T cell receptor beta chains from one specimen sequenced in a study of shared clonotypes between healthy human individuals. Sequencing used immunoSEQ multiplex PCR; TCRdb keeps in-frame clones, though not all of them. The data contain about 1.1 million clones, more than 75% of them singletons. The sequencing input was memory CD4+ T cells from PBMCs. The subset is: CD45RA-negative fraction. The origin of the receptors is a man aged 18 to 29 in good health. Some clones in this sample may be carry-over from other donors' samples.

This clone was seen only once. The V and J genes are TRBV7-2 and TRBJ1-2; D remains ambiguous. Trimming shortened V by 1 base and J by 8 bases, and 14 bases separated the two germline ends. Germline CDR1 is SGHTA and CDR2 is FQGNSA. This CDR3 contains 14 residues. CDR3: CASSLEPLSRGYTF. The CDR3 nucleotides are TGTGCCAGCAGCTTAGAGCCTCTCTCTCGGGGCTACACCTTC.

The J gene is TRBJ1-5, the V gene TRBV30; 7 bases match TRBD1. The V and J ends lost 2 bases and 4 bases, in that order; junction bases with no gene match: 8. The CDR3 is 15 residues long. CDR1 is GTSNPN and CDR2 is SVGIG in the germline V gene (reference sequence). The CDR3 is CAWSFPDRRNQPQHF. In DNA form, the CDR3 reads TGTGCCTGGAGTTTCCCGGACAGGCGGAATCAGCCCCAGCATTTT.

A word on this clone: This sample includes further DNA sequences coding for the same CDR3. The chain carries TRBV4-1 and TRBJ2-5, with D possibly matching TRBD2 (6 bases). Germline loops: CDR1 MGHRA, CDR2 YSYEKL. The CDR3 covers 13 residues. V was trimmed by 4 bases and J by 5 bases, leaving 11 bases between them. The CDR3 region has the DNA TGCGCCAGCAGCCGCGGAGGGCGGGAGACCCAGTACTTC. It yields the protein CASSRGGRETQYF.